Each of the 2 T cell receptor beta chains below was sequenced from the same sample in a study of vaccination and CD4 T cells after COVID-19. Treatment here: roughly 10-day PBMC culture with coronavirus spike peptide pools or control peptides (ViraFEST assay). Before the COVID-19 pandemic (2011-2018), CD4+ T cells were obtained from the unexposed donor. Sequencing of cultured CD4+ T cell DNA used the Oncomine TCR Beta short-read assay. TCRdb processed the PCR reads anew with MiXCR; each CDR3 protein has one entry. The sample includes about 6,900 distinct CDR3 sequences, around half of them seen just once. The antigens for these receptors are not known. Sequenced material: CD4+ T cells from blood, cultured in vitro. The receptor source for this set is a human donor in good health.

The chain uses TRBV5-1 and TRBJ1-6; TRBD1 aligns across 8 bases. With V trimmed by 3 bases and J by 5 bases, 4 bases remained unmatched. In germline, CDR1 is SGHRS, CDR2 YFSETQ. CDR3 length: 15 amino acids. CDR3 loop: CASSWTGFNNSPLHF. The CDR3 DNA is TGCGCCAGCAGCTGGACAGGGTTCAATAATTCACCCCTCCACTTT.

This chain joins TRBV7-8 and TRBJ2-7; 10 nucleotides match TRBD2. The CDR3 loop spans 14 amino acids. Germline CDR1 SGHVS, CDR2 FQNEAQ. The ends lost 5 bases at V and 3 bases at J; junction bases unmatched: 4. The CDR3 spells CASSMGLANYEQYF. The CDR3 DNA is TGTGCCAGCAGCATGGGACTAGCGAACTACGAGCAGTACTTC.